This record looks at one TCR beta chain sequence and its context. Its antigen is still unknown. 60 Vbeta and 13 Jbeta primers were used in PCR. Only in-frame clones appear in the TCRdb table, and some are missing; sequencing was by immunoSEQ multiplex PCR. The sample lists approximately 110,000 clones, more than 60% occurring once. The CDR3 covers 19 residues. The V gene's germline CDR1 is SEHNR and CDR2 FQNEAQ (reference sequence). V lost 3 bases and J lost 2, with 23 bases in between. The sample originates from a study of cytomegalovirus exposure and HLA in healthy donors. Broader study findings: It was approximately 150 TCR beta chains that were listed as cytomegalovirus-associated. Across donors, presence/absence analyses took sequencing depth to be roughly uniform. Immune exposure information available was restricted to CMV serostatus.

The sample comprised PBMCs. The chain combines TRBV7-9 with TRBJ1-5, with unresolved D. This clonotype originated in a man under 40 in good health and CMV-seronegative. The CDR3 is CASSFARSGNWEGNQPQHF. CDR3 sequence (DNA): TGTGCCAGCAGCTTCGCCAGGTCCGGGAATTGGGAAGGCAATCAGCCCCAGCATTTT.